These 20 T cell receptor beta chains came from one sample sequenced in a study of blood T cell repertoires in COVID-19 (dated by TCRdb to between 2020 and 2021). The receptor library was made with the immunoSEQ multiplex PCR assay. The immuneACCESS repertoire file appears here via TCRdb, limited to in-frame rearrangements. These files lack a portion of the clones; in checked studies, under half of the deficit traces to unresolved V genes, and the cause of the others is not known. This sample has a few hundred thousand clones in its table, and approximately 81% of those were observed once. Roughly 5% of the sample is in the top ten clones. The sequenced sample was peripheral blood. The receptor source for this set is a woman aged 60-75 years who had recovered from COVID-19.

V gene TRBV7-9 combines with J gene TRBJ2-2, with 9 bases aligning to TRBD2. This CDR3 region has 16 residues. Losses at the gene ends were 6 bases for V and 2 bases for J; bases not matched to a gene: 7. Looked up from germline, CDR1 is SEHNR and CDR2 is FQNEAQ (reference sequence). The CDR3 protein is CASRKSGGTNTGELFF. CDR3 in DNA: TGTGCCAGCAGGAAAAGCGGGGGGACAAACACCGGGGAGCTGTTTTTT.

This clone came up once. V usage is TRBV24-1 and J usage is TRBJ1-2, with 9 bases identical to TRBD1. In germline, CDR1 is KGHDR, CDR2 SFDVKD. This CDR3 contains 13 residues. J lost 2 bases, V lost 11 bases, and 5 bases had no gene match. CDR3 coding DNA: TGTGCCAGCCGGGACAGGGAGAACTATGGCTACACCTTC. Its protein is CASRDRENYGYTF.

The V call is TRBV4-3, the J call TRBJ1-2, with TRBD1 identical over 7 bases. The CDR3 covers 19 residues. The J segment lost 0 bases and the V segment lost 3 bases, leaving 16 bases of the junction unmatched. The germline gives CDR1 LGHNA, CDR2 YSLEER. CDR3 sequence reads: CASSHSLGIGTAANYGYTF. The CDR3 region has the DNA TGCGCCAGCAGCCACTCGCTTGGTATCGGGACAGCAGCTAACTATGGCTACACCTTC.

The CDR3 sequence: CASSGTLGGLSTDTQYF. DNA of the CDR3: TGTGCCAGCAGCGGGACGCTGGGGGGGTTAAGCACAGATACGCAGTATTTT. The rearrangement links TRBV9 to TRBJ2-3, with 7 positions matching TRBD2. The V gene end was trimmed by 3 bases and the J gene end by 0 bases; junction bases not matched to a gene: 10. Germline V gene sequence: CDR1 SGDLS, CDR2 YYNGEE. The CDR3 covers 17 residues.

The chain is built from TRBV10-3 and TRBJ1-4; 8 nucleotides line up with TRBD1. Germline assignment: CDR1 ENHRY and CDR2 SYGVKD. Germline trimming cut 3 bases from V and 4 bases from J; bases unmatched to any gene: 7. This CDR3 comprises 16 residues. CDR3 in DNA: TGTGCCATCAGTGACACACAGGGGGTTGATAATGAAAAACTGTTTTTT. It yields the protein CAISDTQGVDNEKLFF.

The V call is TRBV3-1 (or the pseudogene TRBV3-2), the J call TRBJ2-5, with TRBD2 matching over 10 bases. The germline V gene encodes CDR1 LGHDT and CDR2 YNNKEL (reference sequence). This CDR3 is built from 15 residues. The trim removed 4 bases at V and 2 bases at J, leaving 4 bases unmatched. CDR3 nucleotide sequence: TGTGCCAGCAGCCCCCTAGCGGGGGCACAAGAGACCCAGTACTTC. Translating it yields CASSPLAGAQETQYF.

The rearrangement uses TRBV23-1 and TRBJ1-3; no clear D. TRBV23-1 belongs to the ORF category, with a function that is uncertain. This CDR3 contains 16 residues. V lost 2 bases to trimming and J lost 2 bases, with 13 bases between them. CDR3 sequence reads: CASSQPMPGTGNTIYF. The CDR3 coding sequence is TGCGCCAGCAGTCAACCTATGCCGGGAACTGGAAACACCATATATTTT.

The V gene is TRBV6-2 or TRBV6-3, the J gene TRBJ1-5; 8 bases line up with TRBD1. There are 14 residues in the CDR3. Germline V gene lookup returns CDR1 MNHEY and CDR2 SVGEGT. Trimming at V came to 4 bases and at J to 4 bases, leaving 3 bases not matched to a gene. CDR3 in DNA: TGTGCCAGCAGTTCTACAGGGGGGAATCAGCCCCAGCATTTT. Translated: CASSSTGGNQPQHF.

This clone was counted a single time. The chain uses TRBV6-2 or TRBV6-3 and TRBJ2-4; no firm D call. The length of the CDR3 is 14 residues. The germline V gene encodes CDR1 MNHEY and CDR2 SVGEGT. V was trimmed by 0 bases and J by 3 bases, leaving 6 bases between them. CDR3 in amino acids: CASSYSRVKNIQYF. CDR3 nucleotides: TGTGCCAGCAGTTACTCGAGAGTCAAAAACATTCAGTACTTC.

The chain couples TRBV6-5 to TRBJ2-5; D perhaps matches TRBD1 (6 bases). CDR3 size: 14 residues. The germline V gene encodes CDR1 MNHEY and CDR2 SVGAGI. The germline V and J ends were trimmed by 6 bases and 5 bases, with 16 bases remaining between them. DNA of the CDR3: TGTGCCAGCAGCCTTCAGGGGTTCGGGGAGACCCAGTACTTC. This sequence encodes CASSLQGFGETQYF.

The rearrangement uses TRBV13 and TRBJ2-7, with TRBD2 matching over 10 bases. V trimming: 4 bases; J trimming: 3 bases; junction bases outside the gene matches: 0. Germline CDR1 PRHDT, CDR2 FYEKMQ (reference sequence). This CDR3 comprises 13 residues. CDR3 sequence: CASSSSGGYEQYF. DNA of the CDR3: TGTGCCAGCAGCTCTAGCGGGGGCTACGAGCAGTACTTC.

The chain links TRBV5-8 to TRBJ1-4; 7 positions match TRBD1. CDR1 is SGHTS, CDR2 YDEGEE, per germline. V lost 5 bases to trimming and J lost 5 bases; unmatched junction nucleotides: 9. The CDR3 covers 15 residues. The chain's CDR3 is CASSHSGTENEKLFF. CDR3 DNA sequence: TGTGCCAGCAGTCACTCCGGGACAGAAAATGAAAAACTGTTTTTT.

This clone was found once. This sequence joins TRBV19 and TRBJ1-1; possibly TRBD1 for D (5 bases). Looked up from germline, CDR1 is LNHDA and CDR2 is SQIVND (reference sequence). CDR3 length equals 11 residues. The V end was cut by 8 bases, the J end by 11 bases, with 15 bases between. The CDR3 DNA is TGTGCCAGTGCCAGGGAGGGGTGTGCTTTCTTT. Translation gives CASAREGCAFF.

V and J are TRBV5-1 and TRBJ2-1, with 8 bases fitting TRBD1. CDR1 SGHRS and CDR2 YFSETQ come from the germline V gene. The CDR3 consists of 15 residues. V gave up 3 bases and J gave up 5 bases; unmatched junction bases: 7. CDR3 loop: CASSSRQGANNEQFF. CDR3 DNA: TGCGCCAGCAGCTCGCGTCAGGGGGCAAACAATGAGCAGTTCTTC.

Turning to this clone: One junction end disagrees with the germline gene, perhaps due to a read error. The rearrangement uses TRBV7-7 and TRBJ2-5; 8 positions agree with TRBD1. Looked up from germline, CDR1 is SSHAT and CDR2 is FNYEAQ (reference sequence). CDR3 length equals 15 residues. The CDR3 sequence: CASSLAGTGKETQYF. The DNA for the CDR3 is TGTGCTAGCAGCTTAGCCGGGACAGGAAAAGAGACCCAGTACTTC.

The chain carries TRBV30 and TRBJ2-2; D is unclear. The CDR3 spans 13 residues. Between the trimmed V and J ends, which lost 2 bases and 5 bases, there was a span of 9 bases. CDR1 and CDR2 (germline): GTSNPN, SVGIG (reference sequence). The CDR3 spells CAWSRGATGELFF. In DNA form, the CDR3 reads TGTGCCTGGAGTAGAGGAGCAACCGGGGAGCTGTTTTTT.

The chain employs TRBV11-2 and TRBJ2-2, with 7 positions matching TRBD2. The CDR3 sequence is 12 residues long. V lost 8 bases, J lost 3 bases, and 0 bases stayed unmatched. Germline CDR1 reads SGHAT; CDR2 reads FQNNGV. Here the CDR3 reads CASAGDTGELFF. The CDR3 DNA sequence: TGTGCCAGCGCGGGGGACACCGGGGAGCTGTTTTTT.

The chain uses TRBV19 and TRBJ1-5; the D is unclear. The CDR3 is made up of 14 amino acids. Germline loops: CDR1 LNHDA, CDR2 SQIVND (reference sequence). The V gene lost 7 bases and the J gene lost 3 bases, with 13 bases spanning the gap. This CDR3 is CASTGLTNNQPQHF. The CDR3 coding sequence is TGTGCCAGTACCGGACTGACTAACAATCAGCCCCAGCATTTT.

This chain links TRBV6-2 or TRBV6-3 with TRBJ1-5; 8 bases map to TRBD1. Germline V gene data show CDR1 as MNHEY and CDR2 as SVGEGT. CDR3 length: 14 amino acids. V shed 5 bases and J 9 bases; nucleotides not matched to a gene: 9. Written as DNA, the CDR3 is TGTGCCAGCAGTGAGGGGACAGGAGATCGGCCCCAGCATTTT. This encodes CASSEGTGDRPQHF.

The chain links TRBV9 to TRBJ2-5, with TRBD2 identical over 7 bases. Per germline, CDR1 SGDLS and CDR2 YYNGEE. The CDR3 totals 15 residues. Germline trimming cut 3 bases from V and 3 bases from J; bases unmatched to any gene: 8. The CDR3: CASSAPRAGEETQYF. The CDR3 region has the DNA TGTGCCAGCAGCGCTCCTAGGGCGGGGGAAGAGACCCAGTACTTC. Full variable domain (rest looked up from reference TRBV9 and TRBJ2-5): DSGVTQTPKHLITATGQRVTLRCSPRSGDLSVYWYQQSLDQGLQFLIQYYNGEERAKGNILERFSAQQFPDLHSELNLSSLELGDSALYFCASSAPRAGEETQYFGPGTRLLVL.